This TCR beta chain was captured in a study of naive and memory T cell subsets. Four PCR rounds used nested alpha and beta constant region primers plus the SP2 primer. Via MiXCR, TCRdb re-called the 5' RACE reads, giving one row per CDR3 protein. The table has around 56,000 distinct CDR3 sequences, under 10% seen once; the top ten hold nearly 10%. Details on this clonotype: Its target is not known.

Overall study findings and caveats: Potentially, T cell activation and differentiation skew this RNA-based measurement.

A UMI-containing oligonucleotide was joined by 3' ligation to the TCR cDNA template. Adult healthy volunteers gave 2.5 ml peripheral blood for whole-blood RNA. Reverse transcription used DNase-treated unsorted total RNA, aiming for about 1 to 1000 ng. The CDR3 loop spans 14 amino acids. The germline gives CDR1 SGHRS, CDR2 YFSETQ. Trimming left V 2 bases short and J 7 bases short, with 13 bases between. This chain connects TRBV5-1 to TRBJ2-1; perhaps TRBD2 as D (7 bases). The TCR sequence derives from a female donor in good health. As DNA, the CDR3 is TGCGCCAGCAGCTTCGCGGGGGCGCGGAATGAGCAGTTCTTC. Protein: CASSFAGARNEQFF.